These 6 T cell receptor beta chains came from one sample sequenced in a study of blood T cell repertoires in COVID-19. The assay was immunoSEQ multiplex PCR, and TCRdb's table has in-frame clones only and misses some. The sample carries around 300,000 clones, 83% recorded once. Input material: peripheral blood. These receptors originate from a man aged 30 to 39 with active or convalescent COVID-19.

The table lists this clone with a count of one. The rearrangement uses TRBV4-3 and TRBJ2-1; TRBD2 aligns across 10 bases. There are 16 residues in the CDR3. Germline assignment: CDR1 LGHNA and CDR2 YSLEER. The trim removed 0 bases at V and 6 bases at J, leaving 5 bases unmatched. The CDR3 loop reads CASSQDPSGSFNEQFF. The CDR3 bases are TGCGCCAGCAGCCAAGATCCTAGCGGGAGTTTCAATGAGCAGTTCTTC.

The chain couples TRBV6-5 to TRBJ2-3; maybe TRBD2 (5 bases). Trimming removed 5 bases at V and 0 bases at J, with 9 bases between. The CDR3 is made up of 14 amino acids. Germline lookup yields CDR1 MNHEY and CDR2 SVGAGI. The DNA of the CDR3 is TGTGCCAGCAGTAACGGACTCAGCACAGATACGCAGTATTTT. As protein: CASSNGLSTDTQYF.

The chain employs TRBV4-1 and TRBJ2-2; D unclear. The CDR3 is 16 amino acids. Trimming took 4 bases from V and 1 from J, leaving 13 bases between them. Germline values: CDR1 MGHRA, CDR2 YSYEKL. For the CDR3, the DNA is TGCGCCAGCAGCCCGATCAACTTACTGAACACCGGGGAGCTGTTTTTT. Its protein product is CASSPINLLNTGELFF.

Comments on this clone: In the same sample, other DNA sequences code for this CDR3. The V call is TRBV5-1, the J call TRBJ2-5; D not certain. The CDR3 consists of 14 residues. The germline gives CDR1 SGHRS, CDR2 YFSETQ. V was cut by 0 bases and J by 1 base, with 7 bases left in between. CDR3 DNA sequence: TGCGCCAGCAGCTTGGCCGGCGGCCAAGAGACCCAGTACTTC. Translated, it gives CASSLAGGQETQYF.

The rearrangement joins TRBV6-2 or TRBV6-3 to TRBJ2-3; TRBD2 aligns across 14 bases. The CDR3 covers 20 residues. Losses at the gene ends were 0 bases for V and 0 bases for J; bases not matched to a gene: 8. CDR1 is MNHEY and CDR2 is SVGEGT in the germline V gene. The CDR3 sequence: CASSYSTGLAGDLSTDTQYF. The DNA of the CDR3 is TGTGCCAGCAGTTACTCGACGGGACTAGCGGGGGACTTGAGCACAGATACGCAGTATTTT.

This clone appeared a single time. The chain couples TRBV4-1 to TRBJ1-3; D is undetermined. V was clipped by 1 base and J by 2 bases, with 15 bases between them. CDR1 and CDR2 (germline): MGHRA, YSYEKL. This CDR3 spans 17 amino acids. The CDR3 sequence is CASSQGRLGGTGNTIYF. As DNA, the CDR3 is TGCGCCAGCAGCCAAGGGCGACTAGGAGGTACTGGAAACACCATATATTTT.